This T cell receptor (beta chain) was observed in a study of beta chain features in type 1 diabetes. Germline V gene lookup returns CDR1 SGHRS and CDR2 YFSETQ. The CDR3 runs to 15 residues. Trimming at V came to 4 bases and at J to 7 bases, leaving 8 bases not matched to a gene. Study-level results: Compared to healthy donors, patients appeared to have naive, central memory and Treg TCRB repertoires that were more alike.

The table lists this clone with a few counts. Its antigen is undetermined. The study reverse transcribed the entire isolated RNA, so it sequenced expressed TCRB transcripts. The repertoire was sequenced with immunoSEQ multiplex PCR; TCRdb's copy has only in-frame clones and lacks some. The sample carries around 500,000 clones, about 32% recorded once. The source material was naive CD4+ T cells from blood. The clonotype was recovered from a man between 18 and 29 years old in good health. V is TRBV5-1 and J is TRBJ2-1; TRBD2 matches 10 bases. The CDR3 spells CASSTTSGFGNEQFF. CDR3 bases: TGCGCCAGCAGCACGACTAGCGGGTTTGGTAATGAGCAGTTCTTC.